A single sample gave rise to the 10 T cell receptor beta chains below, sequenced in a study of molecular identifiers for immune sequencing clone quantification. TCRdb fed the PCR reads into MiXCR, producing one record per CDR3 protein. Of more than 250,000 distinct CDR3 sequences in the sample, around 21% are singletons; the top ten hold under 0.95%. Material: naive CD8+ T cells from blood, with Jurkat cell RNA spiked in. As for subset: FACS-sorted CD8+CD4-CCR7+CD45RA+ naive T cells. The receptors originated from a human donor in good health. Some libraries in this study had Jurkat cell RNA spiked in.

In this sample, this clonotype turned up many times. The chain combines TRBV11-2 with TRBJ2-4; maybe TRBD1 (5 bases). CDR1 and CDR2 from the germline V gene are SGHAT and FQNNGV. V lost 1 base and J 3 bases, leaving 10 bases between the germline ends. This CDR3 has 15 residues. The CDR3 here is CASSLARRDKNIQYF. The CDR3 DNA follows: TGTGCCAGCAGCTTAGCGCGCAGGGACAAAAACATTCAGTACTTC.

The chain joins TRBV2 to TRBJ1-1; maybe TRBD1 (5 bases). Trimming removed 8 bases at V and 6 bases at J, with 7 bases between. Germline loops: CDR1 SNHLY, CDR2 FYNNEI. The CDR3 is 10 amino acids. The CDR3 nucleotides are TGTGCCAGCGCGGGGGCTGAAGCTTTCTTT. It codes for CASAGAEAFF. Looking up the rest from reference TRBV2 and TRBJ1-1 gives the full variable domain: EPEVTQTPSHQVTQMGQEVILRCVPISNHLYFYWYRQILGQKVEFLVSFYNNEISEKSEIFDDQFSVERPDGSNFTLKIRSTKLEDSAMYFCASAGAEAFFGQGTRLTVV.

For this clonotype: This may be a read error: a much more frequent sequence differs by one nucleotide. The V and J genes are TRBV5-1 and TRBJ1-6, with TRBD1 identical over 11 bases. V lost 4 bases, J lost 8 bases, and 2 bases stayed unmatched. In germline, CDR1 is SGHRS, CDR2 YFSETQ. There are 14 residues in the CDR3. The CDR3 region has the DNA TGCGCCAGCAGCGCGGGACAGGGGGATTCACCCCTCCACTTT. Amino acid sequence: CASSAGQGDSPLHF.

The sample holds many counts of this clonotype. In DNA form, the CDR3 reads TGCAGCGTTGAAGATCAAGAAGGGACTAGCGGGGGATTAGATACGCAGTATTTT. Amino acid sequence: CSVEDQEGTSGGLDTQYF. This rearrangement joins TRBV29-1 to TRBJ2-3; TRBD2 agrees at 14 bases. CDR3 length: 18 residues. Trimming took 0 bases from V and 5 from J; bases not matched to a gene: 10. Germline CDR1 is SQVTM and CDR2 is ANQGSEA.

Remarks on this clonotype: A read error may be the cause here, since a much bigger clone is one base away. The J gene is TRBJ1-2, the V gene TRBV4-1, with TRBD1 matching over 10 bases. Germline lookup yields CDR1 MGHRA and CDR2 YSYEKL. The CDR3 is made up of 13 amino acids. CDR3 loop: CASSPGQGSGNTF. The DNA of the CDR3 is TGCGCCAGCAGCCCGGGACAGGGGTCTGGCAACACCTTC.

In its sample, this clonotype was seen many times. CDR3 sequence (DNA): TGTGCCAGCAGTGAGAGACAGGGTGCTGAAGCTTTCTTT. Encoded protein: CASSERQGAEAFF. The rearrangement joins TRBV12-3 or TRBV12-4 to TRBJ1-1; 7 positions agree with TRBD1. The J segment lost 6 bases and the V segment lost 5 bases, leaving 6 bases of the junction unmatched. The CDR3 has 13 residues.

This chain connects TRBV6-2 or TRBV6-3 to TRBJ1-5; 9 nucleotides align to TRBD1. This CDR3 is built from 16 residues. V was pared by 5 bases and J by 6 bases, with 11 bases of the junction left unmatched. Germline CDR1 is MNHEY and CDR2 is SVGEGT. In DNA, the CDR3 is TGTGCCAGCAGTCCCATACAGGGGGCGAGAAGTCAGCCCCAGCATTTT. This translates into CASSPIQGARSQPQHF.

This clonotype came up a few times. The chain combines TRBV30 with TRBJ2-2; TRBD2 is a possible D gene (6 bases). The germline CDR1 and CDR2 sequences are GTSNPN and SVGIG (reference sequence). This CDR3 region has 14 residues. CDR3 amino acids: CVLTTTSSTGELFF. DNA of the CDR3: TGTGTCCTAACTACGACTAGTTCCACCGGGGAGCTGTTTTTT.

Comment on this clonotype: This may come from a read error, since a much larger clone is one base off. The V and J genes are TRBV7-9 and TRBJ2-3; possibly TRBD2 for D (5 bases). The CDR3 covers 16 residues. Germline loops: CDR1 SEHNR, CDR2 FQNEAQ (reference sequence). The CDR3 DNA is TGTGCCAGCAGTCCGAGGACGGGAAAATTCGCAGATACGCAGTGTTTT. This encodes CASSPRTGKFADTQCF.

This clonotype was seen many times. CDR3 bases: TGTGCCAGCAGTTCCATGCTTAGCGGGAGGGCGTACGAGCAGTACTTC. This codes for CASSSMLSGRAYEQYF. The chain has TRBV28 and TRBJ2-7; 11 bases line up with TRBD2. V lost 4 bases and J lost 4; bases outside the gene matches: 9. Germline CDR1 and CDR2: MDHEN and SYDVKM. This CDR3 contains 16 residues.